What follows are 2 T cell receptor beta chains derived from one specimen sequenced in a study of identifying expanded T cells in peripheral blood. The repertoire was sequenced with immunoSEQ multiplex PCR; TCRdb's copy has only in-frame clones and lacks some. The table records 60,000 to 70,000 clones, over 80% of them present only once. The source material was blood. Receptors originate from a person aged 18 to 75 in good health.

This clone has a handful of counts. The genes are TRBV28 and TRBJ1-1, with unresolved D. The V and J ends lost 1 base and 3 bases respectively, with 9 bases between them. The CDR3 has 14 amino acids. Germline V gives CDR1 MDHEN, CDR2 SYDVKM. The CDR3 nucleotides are TGTGCCAGCAGTTTATCCTACCCGGACACTGAAGCTTTCTTT. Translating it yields CASSLSYPDTEAFF.

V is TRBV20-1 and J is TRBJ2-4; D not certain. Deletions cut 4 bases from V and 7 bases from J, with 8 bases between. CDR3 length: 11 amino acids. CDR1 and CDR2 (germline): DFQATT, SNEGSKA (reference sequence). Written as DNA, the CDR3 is TGCAGTGCTACCCGGCTGAACATTCAGTACTTC. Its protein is CSATRLNIQYF.